These 32 T cell receptor beta chains came from one sample sequenced in a study of vaccination and CD4 T cells after COVID-19. No antigens are known for them. The Oncomine TCR Beta short-read assay sequenced DNA from cultured CD4+ T cells. TCRdb fed the PCR reads into MiXCR, producing one record per CDR3 protein. The sample lists around 10,000 distinct CDR3 sequences; more than 35% were seen once. Treatment defined: approximately nine-day PBMC culture with coronavirus spike peptide pools or control peptides (ViraFEST assay). CD4+ T cells that came from the unexposed donor were collected before the COVID-19 pandemic (2011-2018). The specimen sequenced was CD4+ T cells from blood, cultured in vitro. The receptors derive from a human donor in good health.

The rearrangement joins TRBV6-2 or TRBV6-3 to TRBJ1-5; no clear D. The CDR3 consists of 16 residues. Trimming shortened V by 2 bases and J by 4 bases, and 15 bases separated the two germline ends. CDR1 MNHEY and CDR2 SVGEGT come from the germline V gene. CDR3 loop: CASSYDLNRGNQPQHF. CDR3 bases: TGTGCCAGCAGTTACGATCTTAACAGAGGGAATCAGCCCCAGCATTTT.

The chain uses TRBV6-5 and TRBJ2-7, with 7 bases lining up with TRBD2. The CDR3 has 15 residues. The germline gives CDR1 MNHEY, CDR2 SVGAGI. Unmatched junction bases numbered 5, after V lost 1 base and J lost 2 bases. CDR3 sequence (DNA): TGTGCCAGCAGTTACTTCGGGCTAGCGGCCTACGAGCAGTACTTC. This translates into CASSYFGLAAYEQYF.

This clonotype showed up just once. The V and J genes are TRBV20-1 and TRBJ1-4; 7 nucleotides match TRBD1. Germline CDR1 DFQATT, CDR2 SNEGSKA (reference sequence). With 6 bases clipped from V and 2 bases from J, the junction kept 6 bases outside the gene matches. This CDR3 contains 14 residues. CDR3 region: CSAPDRVTNEKLFF. CDR3 nucleotides: TGCAGTGCACCCGACAGGGTGACTAATGAAAAACTGTTTTTT.

This clonotype was seen only a few times. V is TRBV7-9 and J is TRBJ1-1; TRBD1 is a possible D gene (6 bases). V was trimmed by 1 base and J by 6 bases, leaving 15 bases between them. Per the germline V gene, CDR1 is SEHNR and CDR2 is FQNEAQ (reference sequence). This CDR3 region has 15 residues. The CDR3 protein is CASSLVPGAGAEAFF. The CDR3 bases are TGTGCCAGCAGCTTAGTTCCAGGGGCTGGGGCTGAAGCTTTCTTT.

This clonotype was detected once. The chain employs TRBV19 and TRBJ2-5; 7 positions match TRBD2. Unmatched junction bases numbered 14, after V lost 5 bases and J lost 5 bases. The CDR3 runs 16 residues. Germline CDR1 and CDR2: LNHDA and SQIVND (reference sequence). CDR3 DNA sequence: TGTGCCAGTAGTCGGACCCGGACGGCGGGGGTTGAGACCCAGTACTTC. It codes for CASSRTRTAGVETQYF.

Comments on this clonotype: Just one base apart from a much larger clone, this may be a read error. The rearrangement joins TRBV20-1 to TRBJ1-2, with 10 positions matching TRBD1. V dropped 7 bases and J dropped 4; count of bases not matched to a gene: 15. This CDR3 spans 16 amino acids. In germline, CDR1 is DFQATT, CDR2 SNEGSKA (reference sequence). CDR3 amino acids: CSVEIGTGVYGYGYTF. CDR3 in DNA: TGCAGTGTTGAGATTGGGACAGGGGTTTATGGCTATGGCTACACCTTC.

This clonotype came up a few times. The chain is built from TRBV28 and TRBJ2-7, with D maybe TRBD2 (5 bases). Germline assignment: CDR1 MDHEN and CDR2 SYDVKM. Deletions cut 6 bases from V and 1 base from J, with 13 bases between. The CDR3 consists of 14 residues. The CDR3, as DNA: TGTGCCAGCAGCCCCTCCGGAGGATCCTACGAGCAGTACTTC. It yields the protein CASSPSGGSYEQYF.

This clonotype was observed a few times. CDR3 coding DNA: TGTGCCAGCAGTTGGGGGGACAGACAGGATGTCACTGAAGCTTTCTTT. It specifies CASSWGDRQDVTEAFF. The chain carries TRBV6-5 and TRBJ1-1, with 7 bases that match TRBD1. V lost 4 bases and J lost 4; bases outside the gene matches: 12. Germline V gene data show CDR1 as MNHEY and CDR2 as SVGAGI. The CDR3 is 16 amino acids.

The chain joins TRBV5-4 to TRBJ2-5; tentative D call: TRBD1 (6 bases). The germline V gene has CDR1 SGHNT and CDR2 YYREEE (reference sequence). The germline V and J ends were trimmed by 0 bases and 1 base, with 10 bases remaining between them. The CDR3 consists of 15 residues. The CDR3 bases are TGTGCCAGCAGCTTGGACCAGGGGCGCCAAGAGACCCAGTACTTC. Translating it yields CASSLDQGRQETQYF.

The chain joins TRBV5-1 to TRBJ1-2; possibly TRBD1 for D (5 bases). CDR1 and CDR2 (germline): SGHRS, YFSETQ. Between the trimmed V and J ends, which lost 6 bases and 1 base, there was a span of 10 bases. This CDR3 has 13 amino acids. Here the CDR3 DNA reads TGCGCCAGCACCCGGGACCTTAACTATGGCTACACCTTC. Its translation: CASTRDLNYGYTF.

The chain combines TRBV24-1 with TRBJ2-3, with D possibly called TRBD1 or TRBD2 (6 bases each). Per germline, CDR1 KGHDR and CDR2 SFDVKD. There are 16 residues in the CDR3. Between the trimmed V and J ends, which lost 1 base and 4 bases, there was a span of 14 bases. The CDR3 nucleotides read TGTGCCACCAGTGATTTTCCCGGGGGCCCCGCAGATACGCAGTATTTT. As protein: CATSDFPGGPADTQYF.

V is TRBV24-1 and J is TRBJ1-1; D is undetermined. Trimming cost V 5 bases and J 0 bases, with 6 bases left between them. The CDR3 runs 13 residues. Germline V CDR1 and CDR2: KGHDR, SFDVKD. CDR3 sequence (DNA): TGTGCCACCAGTGGACACTTGAACACTGAAGCTTTCTTT. This translates into CATSGHLNTEAFF.

This clonotype was seen only a few times. The chain employs TRBV20-1 and TRBJ2-3, with D maybe TRBD1 (6 bases). V dropped 0 bases and J dropped 0 bases, with 16 bases sitting between them. This CDR3 has 17 amino acids. CDR1 DFQATT and CDR2 SNEGSKA come from the germline V gene (reference sequence). CDR3 in DNA: TGCAGTGCTAGAGATGTCAGGGGAATATCTAGCACAGATACGCAGTATTTT. This encodes CSARDVRGISSTDTQYF.

This clonotype was counted a few times. This chain links TRBV20-1 with TRBJ2-2; D is perhaps TRBD1 or TRBD2 (6 bases each). CDR3 size: 15 residues. The germline V and J ends were trimmed by 3 bases and 1 base, with 12 bases remaining between them. The germline gives CDR1 DFQATT, CDR2 SNEGSKA (reference sequence). This chain's CDR3 is CSASRGRGNTGELFF. In nucleotides, the CDR3 is TGCAGTGCTAGCCGGGGGCGGGGGAACACCGGGGAGCTGTTTTTT.

J is TRBJ2-5 and V is TRBV20-1; 9 bases are shared with TRBD2. CDR3 length: 16 residues. The germline V gene encodes CDR1 DFQATT and CDR2 SNEGSKA (reference sequence). J gave up 1 base and V 6 bases, and 12 bases lay outside the gene matches. CDR3 amino acids: CSAGRAGLAIQETQYF. In DNA form, the CDR3 reads TGCAGTGCAGGGAGGGCGGGACTAGCTATCCAAGAGACCCAGTACTTC.

This clonotype was counted a single time. This chain joins TRBV5-1 and TRBJ1-2; D not resolved. CDR1 is SGHRS, CDR2 YFSETQ, per germline. The CDR3 extends over 16 amino acids. V was cut by 2 bases and J by 4 bases, with 18 bases left in between. CDR3 protein: CASSFGEGHKLYGYTF. CDR3 in DNA: TGCGCCAGCAGCTTTGGTGAGGGCCATAAGCTCTATGGCTACACCTTC.

This clonotype occurred a few times. The chain links TRBV21-1 to TRBJ2-7. TRBV21-1 represents a pseudogene. The CDR3 contains 16 residues. CDR3 residues: CASSNPGVVVGYEQYF. The CDR3 DNA reads TGTGCCAGCAGCAACCCAGGCGTGGTAGTGGGCTACGAGCAGTACTTC.

The V and J genes are TRBV6-1 and TRBJ2-2; D call uncertain. Trimming cost V 7 bases and J 6 bases, with 6 bases left between them. This CDR3 comprises 11 residues. Per germline, CDR1 MNHNS and CDR2 SASEGT. CDR3 nucleotide sequence: TGTGCCAGCACTATATCCGGGGAGCTGTTTTTT. Its translation: CASTISGELFF.

The chain has TRBV28 and TRBJ1-6; D unclear. V dropped 3 bases and J dropped 0 bases, with 3 bases sitting between them. Germline CDR1 and CDR2: MDHEN and SYDVKM. The CDR3 runs 14 residues. The CDR3 nucleotides read TGTGCCAGCAGTTTGAGCTCCTATAATTCACCCCTCCACTTT. Protein sequence: CASSLSSYNSPLHF.

This clonotype is labeled as large. This chain joins TRBV7-9 and TRBJ2-7, with 7 bases fitting TRBD1. V lost 5 bases to trimming and J lost 4 bases; unmatched junction nucleotides: 17. Germline CDR1 reads SEHNR; CDR2 reads FQNEAQ (reference sequence). The CDR3 covers 17 residues. The CDR3 region has the DNA TGTGCCAGCAGCCCCCACCGGCGGACAGGTAGATGGTACGAGCAGTACTTC. This encodes CASSPHRRTGRWYEQYF.

V usage is TRBV5-6 and J usage is TRBJ1-6; 11 bases map to TRBD1. V lost 4 bases and J lost 0; bases outside the gene matches: 9. This CDR3 has 19 amino acids. CDR1 and CDR2 (germline): SGHDT, YYEEEE. CDR3 coding DNA: TGTGCCAGCAGCAAGGACAGGGGGCCCCGGGACTCCTATAATTCACCCCTCCACTTT. It translates to CASSKDRGPRDSYNSPLHF.

CDR3 sequence: CASRDSNYGYTF. The CDR3, as DNA: TGTGCCAGCAGGGACAGTAACTATGGCTACACCTTC. The rearrangement joins TRBV3-1 to TRBJ1-2; tentative D call: TRBD1 (6 bases). CDR1 LGHDT and CDR2 YNNKEL come from the germline V gene (reference sequence). V was trimmed by 6 bases and J by 1 base, leaving 6 bases between them. The CDR3 runs to 12 residues.

The chain combines TRBV7-6 with TRBJ2-5, with TRBD2 matching 12 bases. V lost 5 bases and J lost 1; bases outside the gene matches: 11. CDR3 length: 18 residues. Germline loops: CDR1 SGHVS, CDR2 FNYEAQ. CDR3 sequence: CASSQEASGGDSQETQYF. DNA of the CDR3: TGTGCCAGCAGCCAGGAGGCTAGCGGGGGGGACTCCCAAGAGACCCAGTACTTC.

The gene calls are TRBV7-9 and TRBJ2-7; 8 bases align to TRBD1. CDR3 length equals 16 residues. V was clipped by 0 bases and J by 5 bases; unmatched bases: 9. Germline CDR1 and CDR2: SEHNR and FQNEAQ (reference sequence). The CDR3 protein is CASSLASGQGFHEQYF. CDR3 bases: TGTGCCAGCAGCTTAGCGTCAGGACAGGGTTTCCACGAGCAGTACTTC.

J is TRBJ1-2 and V is TRBV6-4, with TRBD1 identical over 9 bases. The germline V gene encodes CDR1 MRHNA and CDR2 SNTAGT. V shed 5 bases and J 5 bases; nucleotides not matched to a gene: 9. The CDR3 has 15 residues. This chain's CDR3 is CASSHEQGARYGYTF. DNA of the CDR3: TGTGCCAGCAGTCACGAACAGGGGGCGCGTTATGGCTACACCTTC.

The DNA for the CDR3 is TGTGCCAGCAGCCATGAGGCAGTTACTGAAGCTTTCTTT. The encoded protein is CASSHEAVTEAFF. This chain connects TRBV7-9 to TRBJ1-1, with D unclear. V lost 5 bases to trimming and J lost 5 bases, with 12 bases between them. Germline V gives CDR1 SEHNR, CDR2 FQNEAQ (reference sequence). The CDR3 has 13 residues.

This clonotype was seen more than once but under ten times. The genes are TRBV20-1 and TRBJ1-5; D may be TRBD1 (5 bases). V was trimmed by 1 base and J by 4 bases, leaving 17 bases between them. CDR3 length equals 16 residues. Germline values: CDR1 DFQATT, CDR2 SNEGSKA (reference sequence). The DNA for the CDR3 is TGCAGTGCTAGAGCTTCACTCCGGGGCTTTAATCAGCCCCAGCATTTT. Encoded protein: CSARASLRGFNQPQHF.

This chain connects TRBV10-3 to TRBJ1-3, with a weak D call TRBD1 (6 bases). The CDR3 has 15 residues. From germline, CDR1 is ENHRY and CDR2 SYGVKD. With 10 bases removed from V and 4 bases from J, the gap between germline ends came to 20 bases. CDR3 amino acids: CATIDRRIGGNTIYF. In nucleotides, the CDR3 is TGTGCCACGATCGACAGGCGTATAGGGGGAAACACCATATATTTT.

By its share, this clonotype is medium-sized. This chain links TRBV6-2 or TRBV6-3 with TRBJ1-2; D may be TRBD1 (5 bases). Between the trimmed V and J ends, which lost 7 bases and 4 bases, there was a span of 16 bases. The length of the CDR3 is 14 residues. The V gene's germline CDR1 is MNHEY and CDR2 SVGEGT. For the CDR3, the DNA is TGTGCCAGCACGGAGGGGACTGCAGGCTATGGCTACACCTTC. Translating it yields CASTEGTAGYGYTF.

The gene calls are TRBV7-2 and TRBJ1-1; maybe TRBD1 (6 bases). This CDR3 region has 15 residues. The V gene's germline CDR1 is SGHTA and CDR2 FQGNSA. Trimming took off 2 bases at V and 2 bases at J, with 12 bases between the two ends. CDR3 nucleotide sequence: TGTGCCAGCAGCTTATACCGAGGGGGAAACACTGAAGCTTTCTTT. Translating gives CASSLYRGGNTEAFF. The variable domain in full, with the rest retrieved from reference TRBV7-2 and TRBJ1-1, is GAGVSQSPSNKVTEKGKDVELRCDPISGHTALYWYRQSLGQGLEFLIYFQGNSAPDKSGLPSDRFSAERTGGSVSTLTIQRTQQEDSAVYLCASSLYRGGNTEAFFGQGTRLTVV.

The chain links TRBV7-2 to TRBJ2-3, with D possibly matching TRBD2 (7 bases). Trimming took 5 bases from V and 2 from J, leaving 11 bases between them. Germline loops: CDR1 SGHTA, CDR2 FQGNSA. CDR3 length equals 14 residues. The chain's CDR3 is CASSPGGLTDTQYF. The CDR3 DNA reads as TGTGCCAGCAGCCCCGGGGGGCTCACAGATACGCAGTATTTT. Full variable domain (outside the CDR3, taken from reference TRBV7-2 and TRBJ2-3): GAGVSQSPSNKVTEKGKDVELRCDPISGHTALYWYRQSLGQGLEFLIYFQGNSAPDKSGLPSDRFSAERTGGSVSTLTIQRTQQEDSAVYLCASSPGGLTDTQYFGPGTRLTVL.

This clonotype was seen more than once but under ten times. This CDR3 reads CASRGTANYEQYF. DNA for the CDR3: TGTGCCAGCAGGGGGACGGCGAACTACGAGCAGTACTTC. The chain has TRBV6-1 and TRBJ2-1; D is possibly TRBD1 or TRBD2 (5 bases each). The J call may be incorrect, as the DNA end agrees better with TRBJ2-7. The CDR3 is made up of 13 amino acids. CDR1 MNHNS and CDR2 SASEGT come from the germline V gene.